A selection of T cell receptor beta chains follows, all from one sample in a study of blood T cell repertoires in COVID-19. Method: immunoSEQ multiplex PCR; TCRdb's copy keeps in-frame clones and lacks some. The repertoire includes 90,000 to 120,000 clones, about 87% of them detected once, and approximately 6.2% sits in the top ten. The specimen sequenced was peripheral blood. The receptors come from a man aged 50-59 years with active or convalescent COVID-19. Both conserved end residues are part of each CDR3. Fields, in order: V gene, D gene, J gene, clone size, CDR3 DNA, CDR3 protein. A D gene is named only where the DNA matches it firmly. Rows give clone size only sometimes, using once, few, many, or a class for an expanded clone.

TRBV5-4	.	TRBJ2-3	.	TGTGCCAGCAGCTCGTACAGCGGGAGCACAGATACGCAGTATTTT	CASSSYSGSTDTQYF
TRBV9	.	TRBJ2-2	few	TGTGCCAGCAGCCTTCGACAGGATATCACCGGGGAGCTGTTTTTT	CASSLRQDITGELFF
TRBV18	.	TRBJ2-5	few	TGTGCCAGCTCACCCGCCCGGAGCGGGTCTTTGGGAGAGACCCAGTACTTC	CASSPARSGSLGETQYF
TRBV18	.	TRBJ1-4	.	TGTGCCAGCTCATTGTCGACGGGGAGCGAAAAACTGTTTTTT	CASSLSTGSEKLFF
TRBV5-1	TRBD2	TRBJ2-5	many	TGCGCCAGCAGCTTGGCCGGGACTAGCGGGATGGAGACCCAGTACTTC	CASSLAGTSGMETQYF
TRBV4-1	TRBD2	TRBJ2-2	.	TGCGCCAGCAGCCTGAGGACTAGCGGGAGGGCCCGGACCGGGGAGCTGTTTTTT	CASSLRTSGRARTGELFF
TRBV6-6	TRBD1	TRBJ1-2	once	TGTGCCAGCAGCCTCGCCTCCGGACAGGGATATGGCTACACCTTC	CASSLASGQGYGYTF
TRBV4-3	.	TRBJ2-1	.	TGCGCCAGCAGCCAAGGGACTACAGCCGAGCAGTTCTTC	CASSQGTTAEQFF
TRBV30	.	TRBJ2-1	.	TGTGCCGGGGGGCGGAGCTCCTACAATGAGCAGTTCTTC	CAGGRSSYNEQFF
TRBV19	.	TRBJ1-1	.	TGTGCCAGTAAAGTCAGCGGTAACACTGAAGCTTTCTTT	CASKVSGNTEAFF
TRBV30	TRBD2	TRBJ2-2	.	TGTGCCTGGAATGGTTTCGGGTCTAGCGGGAGGGGGCCCGCCACCGGGGAGCTGTTTTTT	CAWNGFGSSGRGPATGELFF
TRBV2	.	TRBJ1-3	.	TGTGCCAGCAGTCCCCTTCGGGACACCTCTGGAAACACCATATATTTT	CASSPLRDTSGNTIYF
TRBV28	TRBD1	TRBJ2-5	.	TGTGCCAGCAGCAAGGACAGGGGGACCATCCGAATCCAAGAGACCCAGTACTTC	CASSKDRGTIRIQETQYF
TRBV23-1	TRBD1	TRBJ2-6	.	TGCGCCAGCAGTCAATCTGGGTCAGGGGGCCCTGGGGCCAACGTCCTGACTTTC	CASSQSGSGGPGANVLTF
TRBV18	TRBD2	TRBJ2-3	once	TGTGCCAGCTCAGCGTTGAGCGGGACTAGCGGGGTCAGCACAGATACGCAGTATTTT	CASSALSGTSGVSTDTQYF
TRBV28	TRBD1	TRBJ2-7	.	TGTGCCAGCAGTCCCGGGACAGGGATTTACGAGCAGTACTTC	CASSPGTGIYEQYF
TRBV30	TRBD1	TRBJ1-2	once	TGTGCAGGGACAGCACAAAACTATGGCTACACCTTC	CAGTAQNYGYTF
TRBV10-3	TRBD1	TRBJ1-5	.	TGTGCCACGATGGGACAGCATAGCAATCAGCCCCAGCATTTT	CATMGQHSNQPQHF
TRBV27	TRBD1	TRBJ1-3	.	TGTGCCAGCAGTTTGACAGGGGGCGCGGGAGGAAACACCATATATTTT	CASSLTGGAGGNTIYF
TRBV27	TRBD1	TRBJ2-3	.	TGTGCCAGCGCCGACAGGGCTGGGACAGATACGCAGTATTTT	CASADRAGTDTQYF
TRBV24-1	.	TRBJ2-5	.	TGTGCCACCAGTGATGGCAGAGGAGAGACCCAGTACTTC	CATSDGRGETQYF
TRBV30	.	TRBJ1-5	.	TGTGCCTGGAGTGTAGCGACCAGTCCCAATCAGCCCCAGCATTTT	CAWSVATSPNQPQHF
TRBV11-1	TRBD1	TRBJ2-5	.	TGTGCCAGCAGCCCCACACTGGACAGGGCTCTAGAGACCCAGTACTTC	CASSPTLDRALETQYF
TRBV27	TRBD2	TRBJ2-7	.	TGTGCCAGCAGTTCACTAGCGGGAGTTTCCGAGCAGTACTTC	CASSSLAGVSEQYF
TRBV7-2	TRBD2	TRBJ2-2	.	TGTGCCAGCAGCTCGGTGGCGGGAGCGACGGTGGGGGAGCTGTTTTTT	CASSSVAGATVGELFF
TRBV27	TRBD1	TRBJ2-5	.	TGTGCCAGCAGTTCTATCACTGCCCTTGGACAGGGGGCTCGTCAAGAGACCCAGTACTTC	CASSSITALGQGARQETQYF
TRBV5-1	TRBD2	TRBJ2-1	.	TGCGCCAGCAGCTTGTCGACTAGCCGTGAGCAGTTCTTC	CASSLSTSREQFF
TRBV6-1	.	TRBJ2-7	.	TGTGCCAGCAGTGTAATCGACACCCCGAGCTCCTACGAGCAGTACTTC	CASSVIDTPSSYEQYF
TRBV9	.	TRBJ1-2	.	TGTGCCAGCCGACGGACCGGGGGTAACTATGGCTACACCTTC	CASRRTGGNYGYTF
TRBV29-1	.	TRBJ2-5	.	TGCAGCGTGGGGACAAACCAAGAGACCCAGTACTTC	CSVGTNQETQYF
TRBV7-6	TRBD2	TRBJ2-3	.	TGTGCCAGCAGCTTAGATAGTCTCGGGAGGGCCGGGGATACGCAGTATTTT	CASSLDSLGRAGDTQYF
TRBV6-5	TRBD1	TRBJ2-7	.	TGTGCCAGCAGTTACTCGGGACAGGGCTCCTACGAGCAGTACTTC	CASSYSGQGSYEQYF
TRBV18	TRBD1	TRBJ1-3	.	TGTGCCAGCTCGCGACAGGGGAGCTCTGGAAACACCATATATTTT	CASSRQGSSGNTIYF
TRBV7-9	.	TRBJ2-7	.	TGTGCCAGCAGCTTTTTCAGGGGCGGGAGAGGAGTTTACGAGCAGTACTTC	CASSFFRGGRGVYEQYF
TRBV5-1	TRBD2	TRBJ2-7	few	TGCGCCAGCAGCTTGGAAGGTCGACTAGCGGGTCGAGACGAGCAGTACTTC	CASSLEGRLAGRDEQYF
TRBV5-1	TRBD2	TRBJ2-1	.	TGCGCCAGCAGCGTGGGACTAGCGGGCTCCAGCTCCTACAATGAGCAGTTCTTC	CASSVGLAGSSSYNEQFF
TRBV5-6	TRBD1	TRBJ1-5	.	TGTGCCAGCAGCTTCGGGACAGGGGCGGGCCAGCCCCAGCATTTT	CASSFGTGAGQPQHF
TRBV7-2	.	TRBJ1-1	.	TGTGCCAGCAGCTTAGTTAACGGAGGTGAAGCTTTCTTT	CASSLVNGGEAFF
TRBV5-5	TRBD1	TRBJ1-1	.	TGTGCCAGCAGCCCGGCGGGAGGGGGCAATGAAGCTTTCTTT	CASSPAGGGNEAFF
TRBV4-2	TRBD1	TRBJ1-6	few	TGTGCCAGCAGCCACACTGAGGGGACAGGGGATTCACCCCTCCACTTT	CASSHTEGTGDSPLHF
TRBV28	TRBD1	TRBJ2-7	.	TGTGCCACCGAAGTGACAGGGGGTGAGCAGTACTTC	CATEVTGGEQYF
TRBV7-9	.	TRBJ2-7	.	TGTGCCAGCAGCTTCGGGGGGCGGAATACGTACGAGCAGTACTTC	CASSFGGRNTYEQYF
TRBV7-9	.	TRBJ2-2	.	TGTGCCAGCAGCTTCCCGGGCCTAAGGGGTACCGGGGAGCTGTTTTTT	CASSFPGLRGTGELFF
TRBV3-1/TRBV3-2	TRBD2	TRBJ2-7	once	TGTGCCAGCAGCTTCGGACTAGCGGGAAACTACGAGCAGTACTTC	CASSFGLAGNYEQYF
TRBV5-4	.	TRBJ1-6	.	TGTGCCAGCAGCCCAGATTCTCGGGTTCATAATTCACCCCTCCACTTT	CASSPDSRVHNSPLHF
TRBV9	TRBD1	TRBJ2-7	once	TGTGCCAGCAGCGGAGGGACAGGGGACCCCTACGAGCAGTACTTC	CASSGGTGDPYEQYF
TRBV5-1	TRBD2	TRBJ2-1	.	TGCGCCAGCAGCTCCCTAGCGGGAGGAACCAATGAGCAGTTCTTC	CASSSLAGGTNEQFF
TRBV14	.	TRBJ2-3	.	TGTGCCAGCAGCCACCTCGATAGCGGCCAGACGCAAGATACGCAGTATTTT	CASSHLDSGQTQDTQYF
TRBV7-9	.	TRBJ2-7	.	TGTGCCAGCAGCTTCTCAGGCTACGAGCAGTACTTC	CASSFSGYEQYF
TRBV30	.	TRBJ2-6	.	TGTGCCTGGAGTGTACGGGAGAGGGGTTATGGGGCCAACGTCCTGACTTTC	CAWSVRERGYGANVLTF
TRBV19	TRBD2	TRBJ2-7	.	TGTGCCAGTAGTAGACTAGCGGGAGATTACTACGAGCAGTACTTC	CASSRLAGDYYEQYF
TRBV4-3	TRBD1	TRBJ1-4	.	TGCGCCAGCAGCCCGATCGAAGGGACAGGGGCCGAAAAACTGTTTTTT	CASSPIEGTGAEKLFF
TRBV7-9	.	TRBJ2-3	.	TGTGCCAGCAGCTTACCGGGGGAAGCTAGCACAGATACGCAGTATTTT	CASSLPGEASTDTQYF
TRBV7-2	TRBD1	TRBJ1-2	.	TGTGCCACCAACCCCCAGGGGGCCTATGGCTACACCTTC	CATNPQGAYGYTF
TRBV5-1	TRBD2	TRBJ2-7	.	TGCGCCAGCAGGCTGGGACTAGCGGGGCCGGGGCATTACGAGCAGTACTTC	CASRLGLAGPGHYEQYF
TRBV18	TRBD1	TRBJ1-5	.	TGTGCCAGCTCACCGCAAAGACAGGGGGCTGTTGGTCAGCCCCAGCATTTT	CASSPQRQGAVGQPQHF
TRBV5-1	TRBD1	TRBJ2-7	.	TGCGCCAGCAGCCTAACAGGGGATCGCGAGCAGTACTTC	CASSLTGDREQYF
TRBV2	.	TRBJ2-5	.	TGTGCCAGCAGTGAAGCGCCGAGGGGAGGTGAGACCCAGTACTTC	CASSEAPRGGETQYF